This T cell receptor beta chain was observed in a study of cytomegalovirus exposure and HLA in healthy donors. Notes on the study in general: Cytomegalovirus status was reportedly diagnosed by the classifier with high specificity and sensitivity. Many donors carried some public TCRs, although rarity characterized most TCR sequences. The authors confirmed in vitro that a few CMV-associated chains were specific for CMV antigens.

V gave up 4 bases and J gave up 4 bases; unmatched junction bases: 7. This CDR3 is built from 15 residues. Germline CDR1 reads SGHAT; CDR2 reads FQNNGV. Comment on this clone: Its antigen is not known.

The donors formed part of the roughly 120-subject validation cohort, distinct from the approximately 670-subject first cohort. Here immunoSEQ multiplex PCR was the method, and the copy in TCRdb shows in-frame clones only, minus some. Of around 120,000 clones listed, approximately 90% are singletons. Input material: PBMCs. This rearrangement joins TRBV11-2 to TRBJ2-5; TRBD1 agrees at 9 bases. The TCR was taken from a young man in good health and CMV-seropositive. The CDR3 sequence is CASSSPVDRGETQYF. The CDR3 region has the DNA TGTGCCAGCAGCTCACCCGTGGACAGGGGAGAGACCCAGTACTTC.